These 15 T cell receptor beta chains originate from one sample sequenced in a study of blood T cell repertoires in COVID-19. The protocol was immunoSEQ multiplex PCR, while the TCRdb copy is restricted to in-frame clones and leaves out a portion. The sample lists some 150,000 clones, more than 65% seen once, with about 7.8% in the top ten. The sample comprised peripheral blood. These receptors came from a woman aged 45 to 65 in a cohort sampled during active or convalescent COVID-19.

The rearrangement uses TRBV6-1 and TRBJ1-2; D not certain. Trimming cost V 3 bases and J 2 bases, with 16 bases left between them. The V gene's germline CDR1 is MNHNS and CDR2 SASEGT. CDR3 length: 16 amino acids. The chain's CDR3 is CASSEVGADLNYGYTF. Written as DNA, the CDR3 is TGTGCCAGCAGTGAGGTTGGAGCGGATTTAAACTATGGCTACACCTTC.

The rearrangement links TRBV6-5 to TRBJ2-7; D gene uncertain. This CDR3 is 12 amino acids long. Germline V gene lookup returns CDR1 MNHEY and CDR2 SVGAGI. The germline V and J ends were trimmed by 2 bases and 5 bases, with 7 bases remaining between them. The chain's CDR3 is CASSYGGHEQYF. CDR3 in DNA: TGTGCCAGCAGTTACGGCGGCCACGAGCAGTACTTC.

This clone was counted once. The CDR3 loop is CASSLTIRTSGGARAKNIQYF. DNA of the CDR3: TGTGCCAGCAGCCTAACAATCAGGACTAGCGGGGGGGCCAGGGCCAAAAACATTCAGTACTTC. The gene calls are TRBV4-2 and TRBJ2-4; TRBD2 agrees at 15 bases. The V segment lost 4 bases and the J segment 1 base; nucleotides outside the gene matches: 14. This CDR3 spans 21 amino acids. Germline values: CDR1 LGHNA, CDR2 YNFKEQ.

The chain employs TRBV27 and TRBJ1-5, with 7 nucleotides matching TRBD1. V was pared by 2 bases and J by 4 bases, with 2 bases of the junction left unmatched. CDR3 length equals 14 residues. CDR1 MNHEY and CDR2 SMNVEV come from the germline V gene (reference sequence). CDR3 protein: CASSLRDRNQPQHF. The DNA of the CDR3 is TGTGCCAGCAGTTTACGGGACAGAAATCAGCCCCAGCATTTT.

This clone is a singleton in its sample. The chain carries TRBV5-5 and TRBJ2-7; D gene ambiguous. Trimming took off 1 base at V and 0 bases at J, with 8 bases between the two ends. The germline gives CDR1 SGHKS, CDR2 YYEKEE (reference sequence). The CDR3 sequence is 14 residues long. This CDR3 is CASSLFQVSYEQYF. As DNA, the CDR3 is TGTGCCAGCAGCTTGTTTCAGGTCTCCTACGAGCAGTACTTC.

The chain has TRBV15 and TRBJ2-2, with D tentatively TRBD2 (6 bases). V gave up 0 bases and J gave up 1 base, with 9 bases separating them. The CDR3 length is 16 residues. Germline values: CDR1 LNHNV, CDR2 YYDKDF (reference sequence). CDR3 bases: TGTGCCACCAGCAGAGATAAAGCGGGGAACACCGGGGAGCTGTTTTTT. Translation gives CATSRDKAGNTGELFF.

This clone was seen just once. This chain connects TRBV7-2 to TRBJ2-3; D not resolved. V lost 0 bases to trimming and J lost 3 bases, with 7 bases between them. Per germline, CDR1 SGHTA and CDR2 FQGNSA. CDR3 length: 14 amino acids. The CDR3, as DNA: TGTGCCAGCAGCTTAGCGTACGGGACAGATACGCAGTATTTT. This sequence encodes CASSLAYGTDTQYF.

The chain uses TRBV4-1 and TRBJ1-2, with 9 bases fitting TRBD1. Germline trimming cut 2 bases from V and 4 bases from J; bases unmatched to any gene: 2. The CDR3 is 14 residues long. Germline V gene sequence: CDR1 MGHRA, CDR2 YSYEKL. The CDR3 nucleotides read TGCGCCAGCAGCCAAACGGACAGGGGCTATGGCTACACCTTC. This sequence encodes CASSQTDRGYGYTF.

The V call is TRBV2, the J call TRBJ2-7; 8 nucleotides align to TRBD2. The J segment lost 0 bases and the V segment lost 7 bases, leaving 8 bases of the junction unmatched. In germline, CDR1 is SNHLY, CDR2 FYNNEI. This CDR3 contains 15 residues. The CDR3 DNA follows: TGTGCCAGCACCCCAGCGGCGGGGGGCTCCTACGAGCAGTACTTC. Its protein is CASTPAAGGSYEQYF.

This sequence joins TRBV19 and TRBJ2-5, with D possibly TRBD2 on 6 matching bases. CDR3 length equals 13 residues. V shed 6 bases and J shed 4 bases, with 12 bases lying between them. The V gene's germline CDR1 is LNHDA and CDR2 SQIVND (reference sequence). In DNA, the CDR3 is TGTGCCAGTAGCCTACTAGCAGCAGAGACCCAGTACTTC. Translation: CASSLLAAETQYF.

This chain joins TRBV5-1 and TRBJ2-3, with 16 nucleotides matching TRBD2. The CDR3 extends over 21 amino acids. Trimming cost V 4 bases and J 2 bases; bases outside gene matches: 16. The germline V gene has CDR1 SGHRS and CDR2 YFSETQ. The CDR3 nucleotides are TGCGCCAGCAGCCAGCACTTAACCGGGACTAGCGGGGGGGCCGTCACAGATACGCAGTATTTT. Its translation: CASSQHLTGTSGGAVTDTQYF.

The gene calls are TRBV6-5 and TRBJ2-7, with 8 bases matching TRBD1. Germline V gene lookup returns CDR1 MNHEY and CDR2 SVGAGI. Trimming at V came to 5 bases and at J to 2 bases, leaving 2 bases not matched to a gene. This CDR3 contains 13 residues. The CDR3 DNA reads TGTGCCAGCAGTCGACAGGGGACCTACGAGCAGTACTTC. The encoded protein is CASSRQGTYEQYF.

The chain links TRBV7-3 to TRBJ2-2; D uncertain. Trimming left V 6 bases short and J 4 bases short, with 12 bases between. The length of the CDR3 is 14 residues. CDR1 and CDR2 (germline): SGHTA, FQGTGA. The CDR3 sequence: CASRIGSGTGELFF. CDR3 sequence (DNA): TGTGCCAGCAGAATTGGTTCCGGCACCGGGGAGCTGTTTTTT.

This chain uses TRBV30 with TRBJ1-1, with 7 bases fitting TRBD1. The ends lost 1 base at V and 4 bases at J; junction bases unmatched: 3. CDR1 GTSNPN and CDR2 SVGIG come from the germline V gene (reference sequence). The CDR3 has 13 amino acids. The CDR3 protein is CAWSADRATEAFF. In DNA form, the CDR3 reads TGTGCCTGGAGTGCAGACAGGGCCACTGAAGCTTTCTTT.

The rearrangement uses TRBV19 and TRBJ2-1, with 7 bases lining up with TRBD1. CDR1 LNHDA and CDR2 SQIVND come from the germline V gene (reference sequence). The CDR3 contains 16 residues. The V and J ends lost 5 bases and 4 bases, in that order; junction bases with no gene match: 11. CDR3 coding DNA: TGTGCCAGTAGTCCCCACTCTGGGGACAGATACAATGAGCAGTTCTTC. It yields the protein CASSPHSGDRYNEQFF.